This entry lists 22 T cell receptor beta chains sequenced from one sample in a study of T cells in women clearing cervical HPV infection (dated by TCRdb to 2017 to 2018). The library was prepared using the immunoSEQ multiplex PCR assay. Imported from immuneACCESS, the table was reduced by TCRdb to in-frame sequences with V and J called. These copies leave out some clones; in studies compared against another copy, an unresolved V gene accounts for under half, and the cause of the remainder is not known. This sample's records show about 21,000 clones. The ten biggest clones cover approximately 6% of the sample. Specimen: blood buffy coat. These receptors were obtained from a woman aged 18-70 years with a cervical HPV16 infection that either progressed to CIN3+ or cleared (not recorded which).

Note on this clone: Read coverage stops 3 residues before the CDR3 terminus; the germline J gene supplies the remainder. The V and J genes are TRBV19 and TRBJ2-6; D gene ambiguous. CDR1 is LNHDA and CDR2 is SQIVND in the germline V gene (reference sequence). V was pared by 3 bases and J by 2 bases, with 11 bases between. The length of the CDR3 is 16 residues. CDR3 sequence reads: CASSISVPPGANVLTF. The part of the CDR3 DNA that was read is TGTGCCAGTAGTATCTCGGTCCCCCCTGGGGCCAACGTC.

About this clone itself: The sequence runs out 3 residues before the end of the CDR3; the remainder is reconstructed from the germline J gene. This sequence joins TRBV9 and TRBJ2-2; 12 bases map to TRBD2. V dropped 3 bases and J dropped 5; count of bases not matched to a gene: 8. The germline CDR1 and CDR2 sequences are SGDLS and YYNGEE. The CDR3 is 17 amino acids. The CDR3 loop reads CASSAGLAGYSTGELFF. The CDR3 bases that were read are TGTGCCAGCAGCGCGGGACTAGCGGGTTACTCTACCGGGGAG.

In regard to this clone: From the germline J gene comes the end of the CDR3, since the read stops 3 residues before it. The chain links TRBV19 to TRBJ1-1; D perhaps matches TRBD1 (5 bases). V was clipped by 5 bases and J by 2 bases, with 24 bases between them. From germline, CDR1 is LNHDA and CDR2 SQIVND (reference sequence). The CDR3 is made up of 18 amino acids. This CDR3 reads CASSLVGPGTLLNTEAFF. Partial CDR3 DNA: TGTGCCAGTAGTTTGGTCGGGCCAGGGACTCTCCTAAACACTGAA.

Measured by frequency, this clone is medium-sized. The read is 3 residues too short to cover the CDR3 end, so that end is filled in from the germline J gene. The chain links TRBV14 to TRBJ2-7; 11 positions agree with TRBD1. In germline, CDR1 is SGHDN, CDR2 FVKESK. This CDR3 has 15 residues. V shed 4 bases, J shed 4 bases, and the junction held 6 bases outside the gene matches. The CDR3 loop is CASSPLGQGVYEQYF. The CDR3 bases that were read are TGTGCCAGCAGCCCTCTGGGACAGGGGGTTTACGAG.

Comment on this clone: The read ends 3 residues before the CDR3 terminus; that terminus is restored from the germline J gene. The chain has TRBV19 and TRBJ1-5; no clear D gene. CDR1 and CDR2 (germline): LNHDA, SQIVND (reference sequence). V lost 2 bases and J 2 bases, leaving 7 bases between the germline ends. The CDR3 loop spans 14 amino acids. CDR3 sequence reads: CASSIMIGNQPQHF. CDR3 DNA (partial): TGTGCCAGTAGTATAATGATAGGCAATCAGCCC.

Comment on this clone: Read coverage stops 3 residues before the CDR3 terminus; the germline J gene supplies the remainder. The gene calls are TRBV2 and TRBJ2-5; 7 nucleotides match TRBD2. The J segment lost 4 bases and the V segment lost 6 bases, leaving 5 bases of the junction unmatched. The CDR3 extends over 13 amino acids. Germline V gives CDR1 SNHLY, CDR2 FYNNEI. The CDR3 sequence: CASRGGRGETQYF. The CDR3 bases that were read are TGTGCCAGCAGGGGCGGGAGAGGAGAGACC.

CDR3 DNA (partial): TGTGCCAGCAGCTTAACCCCTACCCGACAAGAGACC. The encoded protein is CASSLTPTRQET. The whole CDR3 region reads CASSLTPTRQETQYF. The chain has TRBV7-9 and TRBJ2-5; D not resolved. The sequence runs out 3 residues before the end of the CDR3; the remainder is reconstructed from the germline J gene. The V gene lost 2 bases and the J gene lost 2 bases, with 12 bases spanning the gap. This CDR3 is built from 15 residues. Looked up from germline, CDR1 is SEHNR and CDR2 is FQNEAQ (reference sequence).

Of note for this clone: The read ends 3 residues shy of where the CDR3 ends; the end is completed using the germline J gene. This chain connects TRBV7-3 to TRBJ2-1, with a tentative D call TRBD2 (7 bases). V dropped 8 bases and J dropped 8 bases, with 19 bases sitting between them. Germline V gives CDR1 SGHTA, CDR2 FQGTGA. CDR3 length: 14 amino acids. CDR3 DNA (partial): TGTGCCAGCTCCCAGGGGACTATTGGGGATGAG. Its protein is CASSQGTIGDE. The CDR3 in full is CASSQGTIGDEQFF.

On this clone itself: Sequencing ends 3 residues short of the CDR3 end; the germline J gene provides the rest. V is TRBV29-1 and J is TRBJ2-7; 9 bases line up with TRBD2. With V trimmed by 5 bases and J by 1 base, 3 bases remained unmatched. The germline CDR1 and CDR2 sequences are SQVTM and ANQGSEA. This CDR3 spans 13 amino acids. CDR3 DNA, as far as it was read: TGCAGCGTTCTGGCGGGGGGGTCCTACGAG. This codes for CSVLAGGSYE. The full CDR3 is CSVLAGGSYEQYF.

Regarding this clone: Coverage ceases 3 residues before the CDR3 finishes, and the germline J gene fills in the end. The V and J genes are TRBV7-9 and TRBJ2-4, with TRBD2 as a possible D gene (5 bases). Germline CDR1 is SEHNR and CDR2 is FQNEAQ (reference sequence). The CDR3 runs to 13 residues. The chain's CDR3 is CASSLAPGYGQYF. The CDR3 DNA, read in part, is TGTGCCAGCAGCTTAGCGCCGGGGTATGGT.

CDR3 region: CASSEGLVTDTQYF. The DNA read from the CDR3 is TGTGCCAGCAGTGAGGGACTAGTCACAGATACG. The chain carries TRBV6-4 and TRBJ2-3, with 8 bases lining up with TRBD2. The CDR3 extends 3 residues past the end of the read, so its final part is completed from the germline J gene. J lost 2 bases, V lost 3 bases, and 1 base had no gene match. Germline lookup yields CDR1 MRHNA and CDR2 SNTAGT. This CDR3 has 14 amino acids.

On this clone: With the read ending 3 residues before the CDR3 end, the germline J gene is used to fill in that end. This chain joins TRBV10-1 and TRBJ1-2; D may be TRBD1 (5 bases). Germline V gives CDR1 WNHNN, CDR2 SYGVQD (reference sequence). V gave up 3 bases and J gave up 7 bases, with 15 bases separating them. The CDR3 sequence is 14 residues long. The sequenced CDR3 bases are TGCGCCAGCAGTGATCCGGGACGGCGGGGTGGC. This sequence encodes CASSDPGRRGG. The CDR3, in full, reads CASSDPGRRGGYTF.

Comment on this clone: Read coverage stops 3 residues before the CDR3 terminus; the germline J gene supplies the remainder. This sequence joins TRBV19 and TRBJ2-1; D is perhaps TRBD2 (6 bases). This CDR3 contains 16 residues. Germline assignment: CDR1 LNHDA and CDR2 SQIVND (reference sequence). Deletions cut 3 bases from V and 3 bases from J, with 15 bases between. The CDR3 here is CASSIPSTSVYNEQFF. The sequenced CDR3 bases are TGTGCCAGTAGTATCCCCTCGACTAGTGTCTACAATGAG.

CDR3 DNA, as far as it was read: TGCAGTGCTAGAGATCCAGGGATGAACACTGAA. Its protein product is CSARDPGMNTE. The entire CDR3 protein reads CSARDPGMNTEAFF. This chain links TRBV20-1 with TRBJ1-1; possibly TRBD1 for D (5 bases). The CDR3 is cut off 3 residues early in the read; its end comes from the germline J gene. CDR3 length: 14 amino acids. Germline lookup yields CDR1 DFQATT and CDR2 SNEGSKA (reference sequence). V was shortened by 0 bases and J by 0 bases, with 8 bases between the two germline ends.

Notes on this clone: The read falls 3 residues short of the CDR3 end, and the missing part is taken from the germline J gene. V and J are TRBV6-1 and TRBJ2-1; D unresolved. The CDR3 extends over 14 amino acids. From germline, CDR1 is MNHNS and CDR2 SASEGT. The V end lost 2 bases, the J end lost 4 bases, and 9 bases lay between the germline ends. The covered CDR3 bases are TGTGCCAGCAGTGAAAGGCGGAATTACAATGAG. Protein sequence: CASSERRNYNE. The whole CDR3 region reads CASSERRNYNEQFF.

In regard to this clone: The read is 3 residues too short to cover the CDR3 end, so that end is filled in from the germline J gene. This sequence joins TRBV7-2 and TRBJ1-1; tentatively, D is TRBD1 (6 bases). This CDR3 contains 15 residues. Germline-derived CDR1 and CDR2 are SGHTA and FQGNSA. V dropped 5 bases and J dropped 0 bases, with 13 bases sitting between them. The CDR3 reads CASSHRQAMNTEAFF. The CDR3 bases that were read are TGTGCCAGCAGCCACCGACAGGCCATGAACACTGAA.

Turning to this clone: The missing CDR3 end, 3 residues past where the read stops, is filled in from the germline J gene. This chain links TRBV4-2 with TRBJ2-7, with 9 bases aligning to TRBD2. From germline, CDR1 is LGHNA and CDR2 YNFKEQ. V was clipped by 4 bases and J by 0 bases; unmatched bases: 7. This CDR3 has 16 amino acids. CDR3 DNA, as far as it was read: TGTGCCAGCAGCCTCCGACTAGCGGAGACCTCCTACGAG. This sequence encodes CASSLRLAETSYE. The full CDR3 is CASSLRLAETSYEQYF.

With regard to this clone: Read coverage stops 3 residues before the CDR3 terminus; the germline J gene supplies the remainder. The chain employs TRBV28 and TRBJ2-6; D is ambiguous. Deletions cut 4 bases from V and 0 bases from J, with 16 bases between. Germline values: CDR1 MDHEN, CDR2 SYDVKM. This CDR3 has 18 amino acids. The CDR3 is CASSSLLTLSSGANVLTF. The covered CDR3 bases are TGTGCCAGCAGTTCTCTACTGACACTCAGCTCTGGGGCCAACGTC. The whole variable domain, filled in from reference TRBV28 and TRBJ2-6, reads DVKVTQSSRYLVKRTGEKVFLECVQDMDHENMFWYRQDPGLGLRLIYFSYDVKMKEKGDIPEGYSVSREKKERFSLILESASTNQTSMYLCASSSLLTLSSGANVLTFGAGSRLTVL.

Remarks on this clone: Coverage ceases 3 residues before the CDR3 finishes, and the germline J gene fills in the end. The chain uses TRBV6-2 or TRBV6-3 and TRBJ2-1; TRBD2 matches at 11 bases. V lost 6 bases, J lost 0 bases, and 4 bases stayed unmatched. The CDR3 consists of 16 residues. CDR1 is MNHEY, CDR2 SVGEGT, per germline. The DNA read from the CDR3 is TGTGCCAGCAGAGGGACTAGCGGACTCTCCTACAATGAG. The encoded protein is CASRGTSGLSYNE. The whole CDR3 sequence is CASRGTSGLSYNEQFF.

On this clone itself: The read ends 3 residues early relative to the CDR3; the germline J gene fills the gap. This chain connects TRBV20-1 to TRBJ2-1; D might be TRBD2 (6 bases). The CDR3 is 16 amino acids. Germline lookup yields CDR1 DFQATT and CDR2 SNEGSKA (reference sequence). Trimming pared 0 bases from V and 5 bases from J, leaving 17 bases between. CDR3 sequence: CSARDEGLALHNEQFF. The DNA read from the CDR3 is TGCAGTGCTAGAGATGAGGGGCTAGCGCTACACAATGAG.

In regard to this clone: The junction shows a germline mismatch at one end, possibly a read error. The read comes to an end 3 residues before the CDR3 does, leaving the germline J gene to fill in the end. The chain carries TRBV4-2 and TRBJ2-1, with 9 bases matching TRBD2. From germline, CDR1 is LGHNA and CDR2 YNFKEQ. The CDR3 sequence is 15 residues long. The CDR3 bases that were read are TGCGCCAGCAGCGGGGGGTACAGAACCTACAATGAG. As protein: CASSGGYRTYNE. The CDR3 in its entirety is CASSGGYRTYNEQFF.

Remarks on this clone: The CDR3 end is not reached by the read, which stops 3 residues before it; the germline J gene fills it in. The chain employs TRBV20-1 and TRBJ2-2; 8 bases are shared with TRBD1. The CDR3 is 14 amino acids. CDR1 is DFQATT, CDR2 SNEGSKA, per germline (reference sequence). With V trimmed by 4 bases and J by 5 bases, 6 bases remained unmatched. The CDR3 loop is CSATGTGKTGELFF. The sequenced CDR3 bases are TGCAGTGCTACAGGGACAGGAAAGACCGGGGAG.